This T cell receptor beta chain comes out of a study of cytomegalovirus exposure and HLA in healthy donors. Whole-study results and caveats: Donors belonging to an Asian-associated ancestry cluster reportedly showed fewer N-insertions in productive TCRs than the roughly 670-donor mean, according to what a later analysis found. Immune exposure information comprised only CMV serostatus.

As regards this clone: Antigen unknown.

The V end was cut by 5 bases, the J end by 1 base, with 9 bases between. The CDR3 has 13 amino acids. Germline values: CDR1 SGHRS, CDR2 YFSETQ. PCR employed 60 Vbeta and 13 Jbeta primers. The protocol was immunoSEQ multiplex PCR, while the TCRdb copy is restricted to in-frame clones and leaves out a portion. The sample records roughly 110,000 clones, roughly 80% being singletons. Material: PBMCs. V gene TRBV5-1 combines with J gene TRBJ2-5; D gene uncertain. The origin of this receptor is a man aged 25 to 40 in good health and CMV-seronegative. DNA of the CDR3: TGCGCCAGCAGTTCCGCGAGCCAAGAGACCCAGTACTTC. Amino acid sequence: CASSSASQETQYF.